Listed below are T cell receptor beta chains from one sample, sequenced in a study of cytomegalovirus exposure and HLA in healthy donors. Sequenced by immunoSEQ multiplex PCR; TCRdb stores in-frame clones only, minus some. This sample's table has tens of thousands of clones. The sample was PBMCs. The origin of the receptors is a man aged 50 or older in good health and CMV-seropositive. The CDR3 runs from the conserved cysteine through the conserved F or W. A D gene is named only where the DNA matches it firmly.

TRBD2	TRBV18	TRBJ2-7	TGTGCCAGCTCACAAAGCGGGAGGGCCATGAACGAGCAGTACTTC	CASSQSGRAMNEQYF
TRBD1	TRBV6-1	TRBJ1-3	TGTGCCAGCGGTGCAGCCGGGACAGGGCACCCCTACTCTGGAAACACCATATATTTT	CASGAAGTGHPYSGNTIYF
NA	TRBV19	TRBJ2-7	TGTGCCAGTAGTAGCGACACCTACGAGCAGTACTTC	CASSSDTYEQYF
NA	TRBV14	TRBJ2-1	TGTGCCAGCAGCCAAGTAGGGGGGGCCCCCGGGCCCTACAATGAGCAGTTCTTC	CASSQVGGAPGPYNEQFF
TRBD1	TRBV5-1	TRBJ2-3	TGCGCCAGCAGCTGGGGACAGGAGACAGATACGCAGTATTTT	CASSWGQETDTQYF
NA	TRBV30	TRBJ2-1	TGTGCCTGGAGTAGAAAACTAGAGCAGTTCTTC	CAWSRKLEQFF
NA	TRBV9	TRBJ1-4	TGTGCCAGCAGCGTAGGGGACAATCTAGGAAAACTGTTTTTT	CASSVGDNLGKLFF
NA	TRBV28	TRBJ1-2	TGTGCCAGCACGTCTGAGCTTTATGTGGATGGCTACACCTTC	CASTSELYVDGYTF
NA	TRBV28	TRBJ2-7	TGTGCCAGCAGTCCGCCCCGAGAATCCTACGAGCAGTACTTC	CASSPPRESYEQYF
NA	TRBV10-3	TRBJ2-1	TGTGCCATCGTCGGGAACCCCCGGAATGAGCAGTTCTTC	CAIVGNPRNEQFF
NA	TRBV7-2	TRBJ2-7	TGTGCCAGCAGCCCAACCCTCTATGACAGAGACGAGCAGTACTTC	CASSPTLYDRDEQYF
NA	TRBV30	TRBJ2-1	TGTGCCTGGAGTCCAGATCACAATGAGCAGTTCTTC	CAWSPDHNEQFF
TRBD2	TRBV29-1	TRBJ2-1	TGCAGCGCCATAAAGGGGACTAGCGGGACCTACAATGAGCAGTTCTTC	CSAIKGTSGTYNEQFF
NA	TRBV5-6	TRBJ1-2	TGTGCCAGCAGCTCAGGGGCGTATGGCTACACCTTC	CASSSGAYGYTF
NA	TRBV28	TRBJ2-2	TGTGCCAGCAGTTGGCAGGGTAACACCGGGGAGCTGTTTTTT	CASSWQGNTGELFF
TRBD2	TRBV15	TRBJ2-2	TGTGCCACCAGCAGAGGACTAGCGGGGAAAACGAACACCGGGGAGCTGTTTTTT	CATSRGLAGKTNTGELFF
TRBD2	TRBV19	TRBJ2-3	TGTGCCAGTAGTTACCTAGCGGGAGTCCATACAGATACGCAGTATTTT	CASSYLAGVHTDTQYF
NA	TRBV6-5	TRBJ2-5	TGTGCCAGCAGTCCAATGGGCACCGAAGAGACCCAGTACTTC	CASSPMGTEETQYF
TRBD1	TRBV11-3	TRBJ2-7	TGTGCCAGCAGTACCCAGGGGGCCCCTCGCGAGCAGTACTTC	CASSTQGAPREQYF
NA	TRBV10-2	TRBJ1-5	TGCGCCAGCAGTGGGTCTGAGCCCAGGCAGCCCCAGCATTTT	CASSGSEPRQPQHF
NA	TRBV6-1	TRBJ1-5	TGTGCCAGCACAACAGGGCCCATCAAGGAGCCCCAGCATTTT	CASTTGPIKEPQHF
TRBD1	TRBV18	TRBJ2-7	TGTGCCAGCTCACCCCCCGGGACAGGGTTTTACGAGCAGTACTTC	CASSPPGTGFYEQYF
NA	TRBV6-5	TRBJ1-2	TGTGCCAGCAGTTACTCGATCCCAGGCTTTAACTATGGCTACACCTTC	CASSYSIPGFNYGYTF
TRBD1	TRBV7-2	TRBJ2-5	TGTGCCAGCAGCTTAAGGAGTGCAGGGGGCGATGAGACCCAGTACTTC	CASSLRSAGGDETQYF
TRBD1	TRBV19	TRBJ1-1	TGTGCCAGTACCTACAGGGGGCAGCACACTGAAGCTTTCTTT	CASTYRGQHTEAFF
TRBD2	TRBV4-1	TRBJ2-2	TGCGCCAGCAGCCTACCTGCCCCACTAGCGGGGTCGAACACCGGGGAGCTGTTTTTT	CASSLPAPLAGSNTGELFF
TRBD1	TRBV25-1	TRBJ2-2	TGTGCCAGCAGTGACTCCGACAGGGATCGGACCGGGGAGCTGTTTTTT	CASSDSDRDRTGELFF
TRBD2	TRBV4-1	TRBJ2-1	TGCGCCAGCAGCTTCACCCCTCGGACTAGCGGGCCAAACAATGAGCAGTTCTTC	CASSFTPRTSGPNNEQFF
TRBD1	TRBV7-2	TRBJ1-2	TGTGCCAGCAGCTTAGCGCAGGGGGCAGGCAGCTACACCTTC	CASSLAQGAGSYTF
TRBD1	TRBV18	TRBJ1-2	TGTGCCAGCCAGAGGAGGGACAGTAACTATGGCTACACCTTC	CASQRRDSNYGYTF
NA	TRBV6-5	TRBJ2-1	TGTGCCAGCAGTTACTCGTGGTACAGGGACGATGAGCAGTTCTTC	CASSYSWYRDDEQFF
NA	TRBV7-2	TRBJ1-1	TGTGCCAGCAGCTTATTAAGAGACACTGAAGCTTTCTTT	CASSLLRDTEAFF
NA	TRBV29-1	TRBJ1-1	TGCAGCGTTGGGTGGAGGCGGACGAACACTGAAGCTTTCTTT	CSVGWRRTNTEAFF
TRBD1	TRBV18	TRBJ1-4	TGTGCCAGCTCGCGACAGGGGGCGCTTGGAGAAAAACTGTTTTTT	CASSRQGALGEKLFF
NA	TRBV2	TRBJ2-1	TGTGCCAGCAGTGACCCCAGGGGAAATGAGCAGTTCTTC	CASSDPRGNEQFF
NA	TRBV4-3	TRBJ1-3	TGCGCCAGCAGCCAAGATCGTGGGGGGGCAAACACCATATATTTT	CASSQDRGGANTIYF
TRBD2	TRBV28	TRBJ2-2	TGTGCCAGTAAACTAGCGGGAGAATCCGGGGAGCTGTTTTTT	CASKLAGESGELFF
NA	TRBV29-1	TRBJ2-1	TGCAGCGTTGAGGGGACTCTGGGGGAGTTGGGCAATGAGCAGTTCTTC	CSVEGTLGELGNEQFF
NA	TRBV7-2	TRBJ1-5	TGTGCCAGCAGTACTCAGGGGTTAGGGCAGCCCCAGCATTTT	CASSTQGLGQPQHF
TRBD1	TRBV5-6	TRBJ1-4	TGTGCCAGCAGGGACAGGGTAGCAACTAATGAAAAACTGTTTTTT	CASRDRVATNEKLFF
NA	TRBV6-6	TRBJ1-3	TGTGCCAGCAACGGACACAGCTCTGGAAACACCATATATTTT	CASNGHSSGNTIYF
TRBD2	TRBV7-9	TRBJ2-3	TGTGCCAGCAGCTTCGGAGCGGGAGGGCCCGCAGATACGCAGTATTTT	CASSFGAGGPADTQYF
NA	TRBV15	TRBJ2-1	TGTGCCACCAGCAGAGAAGGGGGAGGGATTTACAATGAGCAGTTCTTC	CATSREGGGIYNEQFF
TRBD1	TRBV28	TRBJ1-2	TGTGCCAGCAGTTTGCCGGGACAGGGGTACTATGGCTACACCTTC	CASSLPGQGYYGYTF
TRBD2	TRBV5-6	TRBJ2-2	TGTGCCAGCAGCTTGCGACTAGCGGCGAACACCGGGGAGCTGTTTTTT	CASSLRLAANTGELFF
TRBD2	TRBV7-9	TRBJ2-1	TGTGCCAGCAGCTCCCCTCGGGGAGGGAGCTCCTACAATGAGCAGTTCTTC	CASSSPRGGSSYNEQFF
NA	TRBV30	TRBJ2-3	TGTGCCTGGGAGGCTAGCGGCACAGATACGCAGTATTTT	CAWEASGTDTQYF
TRBD1	TRBV7-9	TRBJ2-3	TGTGCCAGCAGCCCCGAACACAGGGGATCGGCAGATACGCAGTATTTT	CASSPEHRGSADTQYF
TRBD2	TRBV2	TRBJ2-1	TGTGCCAGCAGTGAGTGGACTAGCGGGTTGTACAATGAGCAGTTCTTC	CASSEWTSGLYNEQFF
NA	TRBV6-6	TRBJ1-3	TGTGCCAGCAGTTACGTGGCGGAGACTGGAAACACCATATATTTT	CASSYVAETGNTIYF
TRBD2	TRBV28	TRBJ2-1	TGTGCCAGCGTAGCGGGAGGGCCGTCCTACAATGAGCAGTTCTTC	CASVAGGPSYNEQFF
NA	TRBV30	TRBJ2-1	TGTGCCTGGGATGTGGGGCTGAATGAGCAGTTCTTC	CAWDVGLNEQFF
NA	TRBV7-2	TRBJ1-3	TGTGCCAGCAGCTTAGTTTTCAGTCCCTCTGGAAACACCATATATTTT	CASSLVFSPSGNTIYF
TRBD1	TRBV28	TRBJ1-2	TGTGCCAGCAGGGAACACAGGGGAAAGGGCTACACCTTC	CASREHRGKGYTF
NA	TRBV9	TRBJ1-2	TGTGCCAGCAGCCATGAGGGAGGGGCGAACCCTAACTATGGCTACACCTTC	CASSHEGGANPNYGYTF
NA	TRBV5-4	TRBJ2-3	TGTGCCAGCAGCTTGGCCAGGGGAGTGACAGATACGCAGTATTTT	CASSLARGVTDTQYF
NA	TRBV5-1	TRBJ2-2	TGCGCCAGCAGCTTGGGGCGGGGAGGAGCCGGGGAGCTGTTTTTT	CASSLGRGGAGELFF
TRBD2	TRBV7-2	TRBJ2-3	TGTGCCAGCACCGATGGGGGGTCCCTAGCGGGAGGGAGATATACGCAGTATTTT	CASTDGGSLAGGRYTQYF